This record concerns one TCR beta chain sequence. The sample comes from a study of control samples from healthy donors and cancer patients. The length of the CDR3 is 15 residues. The germline V gene encodes CDR1 SGHRS and CDR2 YFSETQ. V lost 0 bases and J lost 2, with 9 bases in between. Sequencing used immunoSEQ multiplex PCR; TCRdb keeps in-frame clones, though not all of them. The sample has 100,000 to 150,000 clones; roughly nine tenths are singletons. The genes are TRBV5-1 and TRBJ1-3; D might be TRBD1 (6 bases). The sequence was obtained from a woman younger than 30 in good health. The sample taken for sequencing was blood. The CDR3 protein is CASSLEGGPGNTIYF. The DNA of the CDR3 is TGCGCCAGCAGCTTGGAGGGGGGGCCTGGAAACACCATATATTTT.